A single sample gave rise to the 32 T cell receptor beta chains below, sequenced in a study of blood T cell repertoires in COVID-19. Only in-frame clones appear in the TCRdb table, and some are missing; sequencing was by immunoSEQ multiplex PCR. Here the sample spans under 200,000 clones, around 84% being singletons. What was sequenced was peripheral blood. These receptors originate from a woman between 65 and 79 years old with COVID-19, enrolled during active disease.

As concerns this clone: The junction departs from germline at one end; a sequencing error may be responsible. The chain carries TRBV23-1 and TRBJ2-7, with TRBD1 as a possible D gene (6 bases). TRBV23-1 is annotated as an ORF whose role is uncertain. There are 12 residues in the CDR3. The CDR3 DNA follows: TGCGCCAGCACCCCAGGGGAGTACGGGCAGTACTTC. Its translation: CASTPGEYGQYF.

The chain recombines TRBV6-5 with TRBJ1-3; TRBD1 might be the D (6 bases). CDR1 is MNHEY and CDR2 is SVGAGI in the germline V gene. There are 15 residues in the CDR3. Deletions cut 4 bases from V and 0 bases from J, with 10 bases between. The CDR3 loop is CASSLTGSSGNTIYF. In nucleotides, the CDR3 is TGTGCCAGCAGTTTGACAGGTAGCTCTGGAAACACCATATATTTT.

Only one count was recorded for this clone. The chain couples TRBV15 to TRBJ1-2; no reliable D call. V shed 8 bases and J shed 4 bases, with 14 bases lying between them. The CDR3 contains 13 residues. Germline V gene data show CDR1 as LNHNV and CDR2 as YYDKDF (reference sequence). CDR3 nucleotides: TGTGCCACCTCTTCTGGGCAGCTCTATGGCTACACCTTC. It codes for CATSSGQLYGYTF.

The chain carries TRBV11-2 and TRBJ2-2; maybe TRBD1 (5 bases). V was trimmed by 5 bases and J by 4 bases, leaving 11 bases between them. Germline V gene lookup returns CDR1 SGHAT and CDR2 FQNNGV. The CDR3 consists of 14 residues. CDR3 nucleotides: TGTGCCAGCAGCCTGGTCCAGGGCACCGGGGAGCTGTTTTTT. It codes for CASSLVQGTGELFF. The variable domain in full, with the rest retrieved from reference TRBV11-2 and TRBJ2-2, is EAGVAQSPRYKIIEKRQSVAFWCNPISGHATLYWYQQILGQGPKLLIQFQNNGVVDDSQLPKDRFSAERLKGVDSTLKIQPAKLEDSAVYLCASSLVQGTGELFFGEGSRLTVL.

The V and J genes are TRBV28 and TRBJ1-3; D possibly corresponds to TRBD1 (6 bases). CDR1 and CDR2 from the germline V gene are MDHEN and SYDVKM. This CDR3 has 13 residues. V dropped 6 bases and J dropped 4 bases, with 10 bases sitting between them. This CDR3 is CASSQGLGNTIYF. In nucleotides, the CDR3 is TGTGCCAGCAGCCAGGGGTTAGGAAACACCATATATTTT.

The rearrangement links TRBV5-1 to TRBJ1-3; 8 positions agree with TRBD1. Germline trimming cut 5 bases from V and 7 bases from J; bases unmatched to any gene: 5. The CDR3 covers 13 residues. In germline, CDR1 is SGHRS, CDR2 YFSETQ. The CDR3 region has the DNA TGCGCCAGCAGGGACAGGGAGTTGAACACCATATATTTT. This translates into CASRDRELNTIYF.

The chain joins TRBV5-5 to TRBJ2-3; perhaps TRBD2 as D (6 bases). This CDR3 has 14 residues. Trimming pared 5 bases from V and 2 bases from J, leaving 12 bases between. Looked up from germline, CDR1 is SGHKS and CDR2 is YYEKEE (reference sequence). This CDR3 reads CASSRGSDTDTQYF. As DNA, the CDR3 is TGTGCCAGCAGTCGGGGGAGCGACACAGATACGCAGTATTTT.

This clone was detected only a few times. The V gene is TRBV5-1, the J gene TRBJ2-3; no reliable D call. CDR3 length: 15 amino acids. V lost 1 base to trimming and J lost 2 bases, with 11 bases between them. CDR1 is SGHRS and CDR2 is YFSETQ in the germline V gene. CDR3 in DNA: TGCGCCAGCAGCTTGCTACCTCTTCCCACAGATACGCAGTATTTT. It translates to CASSLLPLPTDTQYF.

The J gene is TRBJ1-4, the V gene TRBV2; no reliable D call. Germline V lookup: CDR1 SNHLY, CDR2 FYNNEI. Trimming removed 8 bases from V and 14 bases from J, with 21 bases in between. The CDR3 contains 13 residues. CDR3 sequence: CASEGRDSKRLFF. The CDR3 region has the DNA TGTGCCAGCGAGGGTCGGGATTCGAAAAGGCTGTTTTTT.

V and J are TRBV7-2 and TRBJ2-3; a weak D match, TRBD2 (5 bases). Germline CDR1 and CDR2: SGHTA and FQGNSA. The V end lost 5 bases, the J end lost 1 base, and 13 bases lay between the germline ends. The CDR3 has 15 residues. The CDR3 region has the DNA TGTGCCAGCAGCCTTACAGCTAGCCGCACAGATACGCAGTATTTT. It yields the protein CASSLTASRTDTQYF.

The J gene is TRBJ2-1, the V gene TRBV28; no firm D call. Per the germline V gene, CDR1 is MDHEN and CDR2 is SYDVKM. With 3 bases removed from V and 0 bases from J, the gap between germline ends came to 9 bases. CDR3 size: 15 residues. The CDR3: CASSFPFSSYNEQFF. The CDR3 DNA reads TGTGCCAGCAGTTTTCCGTTCAGCTCCTACAATGAGCAGTTCTTC.

This rearrangement joins TRBV6-5 to TRBJ2-1, with 14 bases aligning to TRBD2. CDR1 and CDR2 (germline): MNHEY, SVGAGI. The J segment lost 9 bases and the V segment lost 6 bases, leaving 7 bases of the junction unmatched. The CDR3 is 15 residues long. This CDR3 is CASRGLAGVSGEQFF. The CDR3 bases are TGTGCCAGCAGGGGACTAGCGGGAGTTTCGGGTGAGCAGTTCTTC.

The chain recombines TRBV6-1 with TRBJ1-1, with D possibly TRBD1 on 6 matching bases. The V end was cut by 3 bases, the J end by 6 bases, with 20 bases between. Germline assignment: CDR1 MNHNS and CDR2 SASEGT. The CDR3 covers 16 residues. DNA of the CDR3: TGTGCCAGCAGTGATAAACACAGGGTGGAGAGGGCTGAAGCTTTCTTT. This sequence encodes CASSDKHRVERAEAFF.

This chain connects TRBV29-1 to TRBJ2-6; TRBD1 agrees at 9 bases. This CDR3 is built from 16 residues. Trimming took 5 bases from V and 2 from J; bases not matched to a gene: 7. CDR1 and CDR2 from the germline V gene are SQVTM and ANQGSEA. The CDR3 sequence is CSVWDRDTTGANVLTF. CDR3 DNA sequence: TGCAGCGTTTGGGACAGGGATACCACTGGGGCCAACGTCCTGACTTTC.

The chain employs TRBV9 and TRBJ1-5; D not certain. The germline V gene has CDR1 SGDLS and CDR2 YYNGEE. This CDR3 has 13 residues. Trimming took 1 base from V and 4 from J, leaving 6 bases between them. The CDR3 sequence is CASSVWANQPQHF. The CDR3 DNA reads TGTGCCAGCAGCGTATGGGCGAATCAGCCCCAGCATTTT.

V and J are TRBV6-5 and TRBJ2-3, with 8 bases lining up with TRBD1. Looked up from germline, CDR1 is MNHEY and CDR2 is SVGAGI. V shed 5 bases, J shed 10 bases, and the junction held 5 bases outside the gene matches. The CDR3 is 12 amino acids. The chain's CDR3 is CASSLDRVAQYF. The CDR3 nucleotides read TGTGCCAGCAGTCTGGACAGGGTGGCGCAGTATTTT.

This chain connects TRBV5-1 to TRBJ2-1, with TRBD1 matching 7 bases. The J segment lost 10 bases and the V segment lost 6 bases, leaving 13 bases of the junction unmatched. This CDR3 region has 14 residues. Germline CDR1 SGHRS, CDR2 YFSETQ. In DNA form, the CDR3 reads TGCGCCAGCAACCGGGACAGCGGCCTAAAGGAGCAGTTCTTC. This encodes CASNRDSGLKEQFF.

In regard to this clone: The same CDR3 can be traced to other DNA sequences in this sample. The chain uses TRBV19 and TRBJ2-2; D may be TRBD2 (5 bases). The V gene's germline CDR1 is LNHDA and CDR2 SQIVND (reference sequence). Trimming removed 5 bases at V and 1 base at J, with 8 bases between. The CDR3 is 14 residues long. CDR3 in amino acids: CASSLRGNTGELFF. The CDR3 DNA is TGTGCCAGTAGTCTACGGGGGAACACCGGGGAGCTGTTTTTT.

The J gene is TRBJ1-2, the V gene TRBV28; D is possibly TRBD1 (5 bases). The CDR3 totals 12 residues. The V and J ends lost 7 bases and 7 bases respectively, with 13 bases between them. CDR1 and CDR2 (germline): MDHEN, SYDVKM. The CDR3 here is CASISGIRGYTF. The CDR3 DNA sequence: TGTGCCAGCATCTCAGGGATTCGTGGCTACACCTTC.

This clone was counted a few times. V gene TRBV11-2 combines with J gene TRBJ1-1; D might be TRBD1 (5 bases). Trimming removed 6 bases at V and 6 bases at J, with 17 bases between. The CDR3 extends over 14 amino acids. Looked up from germline, CDR1 is SGHAT and CDR2 is FQNNGV. The CDR3 DNA is TGTGCCAGCAGTCTCCCATCTACGGGGGCTGAAGCTTTCTTT. Protein product: CASSLPSTGAEAFF.

Judged by abundance, this clone is medium-sized (0.01 to 0.1%). The J gene is TRBJ2-1, the V gene TRBV6-5; 8 bases agree with TRBD2. The CDR3 totals 13 residues. V lost 6 bases and J lost 6; bases outside the gene matches: 4. CDR1 and CDR2 from the germline V gene are MNHEY and SVGAGI. CDR3 in amino acids: CASRAGAGNEQFF. The CDR3 DNA reads TGTGCCAGCAGAGCGGGAGCTGGCAATGAGCAGTTCTTC.

This clone was counted only a few times. The chain links TRBV27 to TRBJ1-2; 9 bases match TRBD1. CDR1 MNHEY and CDR2 SMNVEV come from the germline V gene (reference sequence). The ends lost 5 bases at V and 4 bases at J; junction bases unmatched: 11. The CDR3 spans 16 residues. CDR3 amino acids: CASSIITGGGFYGYTF. The CDR3 DNA sequence: TGTGCCAGCAGTATAATCACAGGGGGCGGGTTCTATGGCTACACCTTC.

The gene calls are TRBV4-2 and TRBJ2-7; the D gene is possibly TRBD2 (6 bases). Per germline, CDR1 LGHNA and CDR2 YNFKEQ. The germline V and J ends were trimmed by 5 bases and 0 bases, with 8 bases remaining between them. There are 13 residues in the CDR3. The CDR3: CASSGGISYEQYF. CDR3 in DNA: TGTGCCAGCAGCGGCGGGATCTCCTACGAGCAGTACTTC.

This clone was observed a single time. V gene TRBV6-4 combines with J gene TRBJ1-2, with TRBD1 identical over 7 bases. Germline CDR1 is MRHNA and CDR2 is SNTAGT. The CDR3 consists of 13 residues. V shed 5 bases, J shed 4 bases, and the junction held 4 bases outside the gene matches. For the CDR3, the DNA is TGTGCCAGCAGTTCGACAGGGAGCTATGGCTACACCTTC. Its translation: CASSSTGSYGYTF.

J is TRBJ1-4 and V is TRBV19; TRBD1 matches at 10 bases. The CDR3 length is 17 residues. Trimming took 5 bases from V and 5 from J; bases not matched to a gene: 11. Germline V gene sequence: CDR1 LNHDA, CDR2 SQIVND (reference sequence). CDR3 amino acids: CASSASGQGETNEKLFF. CDR3 DNA: TGTGCCAGTAGTGCCTCCGGACAGGGGGAAACAAATGAAAAACTGTTTTTT.

The chain employs TRBV10-3 and TRBJ2-1, with D tentatively TRBD2 (5 bases). Trimming took off 6 bases at V and 1 base at J, with 10 bases between the two ends. The CDR3 totals 14 residues. Germline CDR1 is ENHRY and CDR2 is SYGVKD. CDR3 sequence: CAISGAASYNEQFF. The CDR3 bases are TGTGCCATCAGCGGAGCGGCATCCTACAATGAGCAGTTCTTC.

The CDR3 DNA is TGTGCCAGCAGCTTCAGCTCGGGGAGCACTGAAGCTTTCTTT. Its protein product is CASSFSSGSTEAFF. This sequence joins TRBV5-4 and TRBJ1-1; D unclear. The CDR3 is 14 amino acids. V lost 2 bases and J lost 4, with 12 bases in between. Germline CDR1 and CDR2: SGHNT and YYREEE (reference sequence).

CDR3: CATSPTPSGGNEQFF. CDR3 sequence (DNA): TGTGCCACCAGCCCGACCCCCTCGGGGGGCAATGAGCAGTTCTTC. V and J are TRBV24-1 and TRBJ2-1, with 7 bases identical to TRBD2. Germline lookup yields CDR1 KGHDR and CDR2 SFDVKD. V lost 7 bases, J lost 6 bases, and 11 bases stayed unmatched. The CDR3 consists of 15 residues.

The V call is TRBV7-2, the J call TRBJ2-5, with TRBD2 matching 10 bases. V was clipped by 5 bases and J by 4 bases; unmatched bases: 4. The CDR3 loop spans 14 amino acids. Germline CDR1 reads SGHTA; CDR2 reads FQGNSA. The CDR3 reads CASSPRLAGETQYF. In DNA form, the CDR3 reads TGTGCCAGCAGCCCCCGACTAGCGGGAGAGACCCAGTACTTC. Variable domain in full (rest from reference TRBV7-2 and TRBJ2-5): GAGVSQSPSNKVTEKGKDVELRCDPISGHTALYWYRQSLGQGLEFLIYFQGNSAPDKSGLPSDRFSAERTGGSVSTLTIQRTQQEDSAVYLCASSPRLAGETQYFGPGTRLLVL.

The genes are TRBV28 and TRBJ1-1; TRBD1 aligns across 7 bases. The V gene's germline CDR1 is MDHEN and CDR2 SYDVKM. The J segment lost 10 bases and the V segment lost 7 bases, leaving 15 bases of the junction unmatched. The CDR3 has 14 residues. The CDR3 bases are TGTGCCAGCAACATTCCGGGTGCAGGGGGGCGAGCTTTCTTT. As protein: CASNIPGAGGRAFF.

This chain joins TRBV9 and TRBJ1-2; no reliable D call. Trimming stripped 2 bases from V and 7 bases from J, with 18 bases between. The CDR3 contains 15 residues. Germline V gene data show CDR1 as SGDLS and CDR2 as YYNGEE. This CDR3 reads CASSVSSSRTGGYTF. CDR3 coding DNA: TGTGCCAGCAGCGTTTCATCCTCCCGCACCGGTGGCTACACCTTC. The variable domain in full, completed from reference TRBV9 and TRBJ1-2, reads DSGVTQTPKHLITATGQRVTLRCSPRSGDLSVYWYQQSLDQGLQFLIQYYNGEERAKGNILERFSAQQFPDLHSELNLSSLELGDSALYFCASSVSSSRTGGYTFGSGTRLTVV.

The chain employs TRBV19 and TRBJ1-5, with a tentative D call TRBD1 (5 bases). The CDR3 spans 15 residues. V was cut by 2 bases and J by 1 base, with 9 bases left in between. Germline CDR1 reads LNHDA; CDR2 reads SQIVND (reference sequence). The CDR3 here is CASSIRGGSNQPQHF. CDR3 nucleotide sequence: TGTGCCAGTAGTATAAGGGGTGGGAGCAATCAGCCCCAGCATTTT.